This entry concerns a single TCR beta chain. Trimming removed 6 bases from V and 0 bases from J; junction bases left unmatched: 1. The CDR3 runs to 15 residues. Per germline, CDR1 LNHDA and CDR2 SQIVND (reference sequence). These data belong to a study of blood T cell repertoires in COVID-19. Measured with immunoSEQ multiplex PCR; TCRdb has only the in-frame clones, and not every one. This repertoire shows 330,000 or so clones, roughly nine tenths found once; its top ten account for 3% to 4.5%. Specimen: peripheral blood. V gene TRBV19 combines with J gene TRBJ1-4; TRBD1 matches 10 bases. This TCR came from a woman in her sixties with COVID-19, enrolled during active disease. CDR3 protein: CASRGTGATNEKLFF. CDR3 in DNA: TGTGCCAGTAGGGGGACAGGGGCAACTAATGAAAAACTGTTTTTT.